What follows are 11 T cell receptor beta chains derived from one specimen sequenced in a study of T-cell memory formation after mild COVID-19 (dated by TCRdb to the early 2020s). Libraries came from 5' RACE. TCRdb names Illumina NovaSeq 6000 as the instrument used. Through fastp at Q25 and MiXCR, TCRdb rebuilt clones from the public reads, retaining in-frame beta chains. A single entry per CDR3 protein holds the most common genes and DNA from its merged rows. The sample yields about 400,000 distinct CDR3 sequences; 15% to 20% were counted once. The ten largest clones add up to roughly a fifth of the sample. The sample comprised PBMCs or a T cell subset sorted from them (not recorded which). The source of these receptors is a man younger than 35 who had mild COVID-19 (a few samples of this study predate the infection). The sample titles of this study are shuffled in the database, so cell type and time point are left out; the donor was told from shared clones.

Many counts were recorded for this clonotype. CDR3 loop: CASSLEGAADTQYF. The CDR3 nucleotides are TGTGCCAGCAGCTTGGAGGGGGCAGCAGATACGCAGTATTTT. The V call is TRBV7-9, the J call TRBJ2-3; D perhaps matches TRBD1 (7 bases). Germline V gene lookup returns CDR1 SEHNR and CDR2 FQNEAQ (reference sequence). This CDR3 is 14 amino acids long. The V gene lost 3 bases and the J gene lost 4 bases, with 11 bases spanning the gap.

The chain couples TRBV12-3 or TRBV12-4 to TRBJ2-5; 9 nucleotides match TRBD2. This CDR3 is built from 19 residues. With 5 bases clipped from V and 0 bases from J, the junction kept 16 bases outside the gene matches. This CDR3 reads CASSNPIPAGGRYQETQYF. CDR3 DNA: TGTGCCAGCAGTAACCCCATCCCAGCGGGGGGTCGGTACCAAGAGACCCAGTACTTC.

The chain links TRBV20-1 to TRBJ1-5, with a tentative D call TRBD1 (5 bases). Germline CDR1 reads DFQATT; CDR2 reads SNEGSKA (reference sequence). V lost 0 bases and J 5 bases, leaving 8 bases between the germline ends. The CDR3 length is 13 residues. The CDR3 DNA is TGCAGTGCTAGAGATCGGGGGGATCAGCCCCAGCATTTT. It translates to CSARDRGDQPQHF.

Regarding this clonotype: A much larger clone lies a single base off, so this may be a read error. The rearrangement joins TRBV29-1 to TRBJ2-2; D is possibly TRBD1 (6 bases). This CDR3 region has 14 residues. V was trimmed by 3 bases and J by 5 bases, leaving 13 bases between them. Germline loops: CDR1 SQVTM, CDR2 ANQGSEA. The CDR3 DNA follows: TGCAGCGTTGATATGGGGGCCGGAACCGGGGAGCTGTTTTTT. This encodes CSVDMGAGTGELFF.

This clonotype has ten or more counts. The V and J genes are TRBV7-2 and TRBJ2-5, with 7 bases that match TRBD1. V shed 1 base, J shed 5 bases, and the junction held 10 bases outside the gene matches. This CDR3 comprises 16 residues. Germline values: CDR1 SGHTA, CDR2 FQGNSA. The DNA for the CDR3 is TGTGCCAGCAGCTTAGTCAGCCCGACAGGGCGGGAGACCCAGTACTTC. Protein product: CASSLVSPTGRETQYF.

There are a few counts of this clonotype. The chain uses TRBV6-6 and TRBJ1-2; D is ambiguous. The germline CDR1 and CDR2 sequences are MNHNY and SVGAGI (reference sequence). CDR3 length: 14 amino acids. V was trimmed by 0 bases and J by 4 bases, leaving 9 bases between them. CDR3: CASSYSNIAYGYTF. The CDR3 DNA follows: TGTGCCAGCAGTTACTCAAATATAGCCTATGGCTACACCTTC.

The gene calls are TRBV5-1 and TRBJ2-2, with 9 bases that match TRBD1. The junction had 15 bases not matched to a gene; V was cut back by 0 bases and J by 6 bases. CDR1 and CDR2 (germline): SGHRS, YFSETQ. The CDR3 is made up of 19 amino acids. The CDR3: CASSLDPGQGVWRAGELFF. CDR3 bases: TGCGCCAGCAGCTTGGACCCGGGACAGGGAGTTTGGCGCGCCGGGGAGCTGTTTTTT.

This clonotype was seen only a few times. V gene TRBV9 combines with J gene TRBJ2-5; D may be TRBD1 (6 bases). CDR1 SGDLS and CDR2 YYNGEE come from the germline V gene. This CDR3 has 14 amino acids. Trimming pared 4 bases from V and 4 bases from J, leaving 14 bases between. CDR3 bases: TGTGCCAGCAGCTTTACTCAGGGGACAGAGACCCAGTACTTC. Protein product: CASSFTQGTETQYF.

This clonotype was recorded a few times. The chain combines TRBV6-6 with TRBJ2-7, with D possibly matching TRBD1 (6 bases). Germline lookup yields CDR1 MNHNY and CDR2 SVGAGI (reference sequence). The CDR3 runs 15 residues. Deletions cut 4 bases from V and 0 bases from J, with 13 bases between. Here the CDR3 DNA reads TGTGCCAGCAGTTCAACAGGGATAAGCTCCTACGAGCAGTACTTC. Translating gives CASSSTGISSYEQYF.

The chain couples TRBV7-8 to TRBJ2-7, with D possibly being TRBD1 (6 bases). Germline V gene lookup returns CDR1 SGHVS and CDR2 FQNEAQ. V was shortened by 6 bases and J by 3 bases, with 15 bases between the two germline ends. The CDR3 extends over 14 amino acids. The CDR3 sequence is CASSFRQEVYEQYF. CDR3 in DNA: TGTGCCAGCAGTTTTAGACAGGAGGTCTACGAGCAGTACTTC.

The chain links TRBV7-3 to TRBJ1-5; no firm D call. The V and J ends lost 0 bases and 6 bases respectively, with 6 bases between them. CDR3 length: 13 residues. Germline CDR1 and CDR2: SGHTA and FQGTGA. The CDR3 nucleotides read TGTGCCAGCAGCTTAACGGGAAGTCAGCCCCAGCATTTT. As protein: CASSLTGSQPQHF.